Listed below are T cell receptor beta chains from one sample, sequenced in a study of blood T cell repertoires in COVID-19. Repertoires were generated with immunoSEQ multiplex PCR, while TCRdb's copy carries only in-frame clones and drops some. Of around 100,000 clones listed, around nine tenths are singletons. The sequencing sample was made of peripheral blood. The receptors were gathered from a human donor in a cohort sampled during active COVID-19. Both conserved end residues are part of each CDR3. A D gene is named only where the DNA matches it firmly. Size is stated for part of the rows, as once, few or many counts, or as a class when the clone is expanded.

D | J | length | size | V | CDR3 | DNA
NA | TRBJ2-7 | 13 | NA | TRBV5-6 | CASSAGRSWEQYF | TGTGCCAGCAGCGCGGGACGGTCATGGGAGCAGTACTTC
TRBD2 | TRBJ2-1 | 15 | NA | TRBV6-2/TRBV6-3 | CASSYSSGSLNEQFF | TGTGCCAGCAGTTACTCTAGCGGGAGTCTGAATGAGCAGTTCTTC
TRBD1 | TRBJ2-1 | 17 | few | TRBV19 | CASSRGQGSSSYNEQFF | TGTGCCAGTAGTAGAGGACAGGGTTCAAGCTCCTACAATGAGCAGTTCTTC
NA | TRBJ1-2 | 13 | NA | TRBV6-2/TRBV6-3 | CASSYQGLGTITF | TGTGCCAGCAGTTACCAGGGCTTGGGTACCATCACCTTC
TRBD2 | TRBJ2-1 | 17 | NA | TRBV7-8 | CASSLVIAGGRGVEQFF | TGTGCCAGCAGCTTAGTAATAGCGGGGGGCCGGGGAGTTGAGCAGTTCTTC
TRBD2 | TRBJ2-3 | 18 | NA | TRBV30 | CAWSRIRTSGTSTDTQYF | TGTGCCTGGAGTCGGATCCGGACTAGCGGGACTAGCACAGATACGCAGTATTTT
TRBD2 | TRBJ2-1 | 14 | NA | TRBV6-5 | CATQAGGPINEQFF | TGTGCCACCCAAGCGGGGGGGCCAATCAATGAGCAGTTCTTC
NA | TRBJ1-1 | 17 | NA | TRBV28 | CASSFPGVILMNTEAFF | TGTGCCAGCAGTTTTCCGGGGGTCATACTCATGAACACTGAAGCTTTCTTT
TRBD2 | TRBJ2-1 | 19 | NA | TRBV5-1 | CASSFGTSGRAFVWDEQFF | TGCGCCAGCAGCTTCGGGACTAGCGGGAGGGCCTTTGTATGGGATGAGCAGTTCTTC
NA | TRBJ2-1 | 16 | NA | TRBV4-3 | CASSQGTLVRDNEQFF | TGCGCCAGCAGCCAAGGGACCCTAGTGAGGGACAATGAGCAGTTCTTC
NA | TRBJ2-1 | 14 | NA | TRBV30 | CAWSVRSGYNEQFF | TGTGCCTGGAGTGTACGAAGCGGCTACAATGAGCAGTTCTTC
TRBD1 | TRBJ1-1 | 16 | NA | TRBV4-1 | CASSRDDNRGVAEAFF | TGCGCCAGCAGCCGGGACGATAACAGGGGGGTGGCTGAAGCTTTCTTT
TRBD1 | TRBJ2-5 | 16 | NA | TRBV9 | CASSVAGTGGEETQYF | TGTGCCAGCAGCGTAGCTGGGACAGGAGGAGAAGAGACCCAGTACTTC
TRBD2 | TRBJ2-7 | 18 | NA | TRBV3-1/TRBV3-2 | CASSRISPGLAGVHEQYF | TGTGCCAGCAGCCGAATTTCGCCGGGACTAGCGGGAGTTCACGAGCAGTACTTC
TRBD1 | TRBJ1-1 | 14 | NA | TRBV10-1 | CASSGTGGNTEAFF | TGCGCCAGCAGCGGGACAGGGGGGAACACTGAAGCTTTCTTT
NA | TRBJ1-5 | 13 | few | TRBV10-3 | CAISEGGDQPQHF | TGTGCCATCAGTGAGGGGGGGGACCAGCCCCAGCATTTT
NA | TRBJ2-1 | 12 | few | TRBV6-2/TRBV6-3 | CASSVSSGEQFF | TGTGCCAGCAGTGTTTCGAGCGGTGAGCAGTTCTTC
NA | TRBJ1-2 | 13 | NA | TRBV5-1 | CASSLLADYGYTF | TGCGCCAGCAGCTTGTTGGCGGACTATGGCTACACCTTC
NA | TRBJ2-7 | 16 | NA | TRBV5-1 | CASSSYKGVSTYEQYF | TGCGCCAGCAGCTCATATAAGGGGGTTTCTACCTACGAGCAGTACTTC
NA | TRBJ1-1 | 13 | NA | TRBV19 | CASSGAGRTEAFF | TGTGCCAGTAGTGGGGCAGGGCGGACTGAAGCTTTCTTT
TRBD2 | TRBJ2-7 | 13 | NA | TRBV6-6 | CASSGGTASEQYF | TGTGCCAGCTCCGGGGGGACTGCCTCCGAGCAGTACTTC
NA | TRBJ1-4 | 16 | NA | TRBV19 | CASRGTGGQSNEKLFF | TGTGCCAGTAGGGGTACGGGGGGCCAATCTAATGAAAAACTGTTTTTT
TRBD2 | TRBJ2-3 | 15 | NA | TRBV7-9 | CASSLLAGGTDTQYF | TGTGCCAGCAGCCTACTAGCGGGAGGGACAGATACGCAGTATTTT
NA | TRBJ2-2 | 15 | NA | TRBV4-1 | CASSQTDDRFGELFF | TGCGCCAGCAGCCAAACCGACGACAGATTCGGGGAGCTGTTTTTT
NA | TRBJ1-3 | 16 | once | TRBV19 | CASSFGVSDSGNTIYF | TGTGCCAGTAGTTTTGGAGTCAGCGACTCTGGAAACACCATATATTTT
NA | TRBJ2-3 | 15 | NA | TRBV21-1 | CASRFLAGLTDTQYF | TGTGCCAGCAGGTTTCTAGCGGGCCTCACAGATACGCAGTATTTT